These 18 T cell receptor beta chains came from one sample sequenced in a study of T cells after yellow fever vaccination. TCRdb re-called the 5' RACE reads through MiXCR, storing one row per CDR3 protein. The table shows around 400,000 distinct CDR3 sequences, with approximately 10% occurring only once. Here the sequenced sample was PBMCs, taken on the day of the first yellow fever vaccination. The receptors originated from a man aged 18 to 30 who received the YFV17D yellow fever vaccine.

This clonotype was seen a few times. The genes are TRBV5-4 and TRBJ2-5, with TRBD1 matching 7 bases. This CDR3 comprises 15 residues. Germline V gene data show CDR1 as SGHNT and CDR2 as YYREEE (reference sequence). Trimming cost V 3 bases and J 2 bases; bases outside gene matches: 7. CDR3 loop: CASSSRDREQETQYF. The CDR3 DNA follows: TGTGCCAGCAGCTCCCGGGACAGAGAACAAGAGACCCAGTACTTC.

This rearrangement joins TRBV4-1 to TRBJ2-2; D is perhaps TRBD2 (6 bases). Trimming pared 0 bases from V and 6 bases from J, leaving 14 bases between. The CDR3 spans 16 residues. Germline V gene sequence: CDR1 MGHRA, CDR2 YSYEKL. CDR3 DNA: TGCGCCAGCAGCCAAGATGAGAGCGGGTGGGCCGGGGAGCTGTTTTTT. Translated, it gives CASSQDESGWAGELFF.

This chain uses TRBV7-6 with TRBJ2-1, with D perhaps TRBD2 (5 bases). Looked up from germline, CDR1 is SGHVS and CDR2 is FNYEAQ. V was cut by 4 bases and J by 7 bases, with 14 bases left in between. This CDR3 has 14 amino acids. The CDR3 bases are TGTGCCAGCAGCTCTTTAGCGAAACTGAATGAGCAGTTCTTC. Translated, it gives CASSSLAKLNEQFF.

The J gene is TRBJ2-7, the V gene TRBV18, with TRBD2 matching 10 bases. Germline values: CDR1 KGHSH, CDR2 LQKENI. The CDR3 is 18 residues long. Trimming took 2 bases from V and 3 from J; bases not matched to a gene: 13. The CDR3: CASSPFSSGGASFYEQYF. The CDR3 nucleotides are TGTGCCAGCTCACCATTTTCCAGCGGGGGGGCTTCTTTCTACGAGCAGTACTTC. The whole variable domain, filled in from reference TRBV18 and TRBJ2-7, reads NAGVMQNPRHLVRRRGQEARLRCSPMKGHSHVYWYRQLPEEGLKFMVYLQKENIIDESGMPKERFSAEFPKEGPSILRIQQVVRGDSAAYFCASSPFSSGGASFYEQYFGPGTRLTVT.

This clonotype has a handful of counts. The chain is built from TRBV6-5 and TRBJ1-3; D gene unclear. This CDR3 has 13 amino acids. The germline CDR1 and CDR2 sequences are MNHEY and SVGAGI. Trimming took off 0 bases at V and 8 bases at J, with 8 bases between the two ends. CDR3 nucleotide sequence: TGTGCCAGCAGTTACTCGAGCGGATACACCATATATTTT. As protein: CASSYSSGYTIYF.

This clonotype was counted between two and nine times. The V call is TRBV7-9, the J call TRBJ2-3, with 10 nucleotides matching TRBD1. The CDR3 spans 15 residues. After removal of 5 bases from V and 4 bases from J, the junction contained 6 bases not matched to a gene. Germline lookup yields CDR1 SEHNR and CDR2 FQNEAQ (reference sequence). The CDR3 region has the DNA TGTGCCAGCAGCGCCGGGACAGGGGTTCCAGATACGCAGTATTTT. Translation: CASSAGTGVPDTQYF.

This clonotype was recorded only once. V gene TRBV7-2 combines with J gene TRBJ2-5, with TRBD2 identical over 9 bases. The CDR3 has 17 amino acids. V was pared by 4 bases and J by 5 bases, with 14 bases of the junction left unmatched. Germline V gene lookup returns CDR1 SGHTA and CDR2 FQGNSA. The CDR3 is CASSSRRGGVPGETQYF. The CDR3 nucleotides are TGTGCCAGCAGCTCCCGGCGGGGGGGGGTGCCGGGGGAGACCCAGTACTTC.

The V call is TRBV9, the J call TRBJ2-1; 11 nucleotides align to TRBD2. Germline V gene lookup returns CDR1 SGDLS and CDR2 YYNGEE. CDR3 length equals 15 residues. V lost 5 bases and J lost 8; bases outside the gene matches: 9. The CDR3 DNA follows: TGTGCCAGCAGAAGCCTTAGCGGGGGGGAGGATGAGCAGTTCTTC. It yields the protein CASRSLSGGEDEQFF.

The rearrangement joins TRBV18 to TRBJ2-5; possibly TRBD2 for D (5 bases). Germline CDR1 is KGHSH and CDR2 is LQKENI. The CDR3 consists of 13 residues. V was shortened by 2 bases and J by 4 bases, with 8 bases between the two germline ends. CDR3: CASSPGSRETQYF. The DNA for the CDR3 is TGTGCCAGCTCACCAGGGAGTAGAGAGACCCAGTACTTC.

This clonotype was seen only once. The CDR3 sequence is CSARDGLNEQYF. The CDR3 DNA is TGCAGTGCTAGAGACGGACTAAACGAGCAGTACTTC. The chain is built from TRBV20-1 and TRBJ2-7; D may be TRBD2 (6 bases). The CDR3 is 12 residues long. V lost 0 bases to trimming and J lost 5 bases, with 8 bases between them. Germline assignment: CDR1 DFQATT and CDR2 SNEGSKA (reference sequence).

This clonotype was detected only a few times. The chain carries TRBV5-1 and TRBJ2-3; a possible D gene is TRBD1 (5 bases). The CDR3 has 15 residues. V was pared by 4 bases and J by 6 bases, with 18 bases between. Germline-derived CDR1 and CDR2 are SGHRS and YFSETQ. CDR3 in amino acids: CASSTRVGNSDTQYF. CDR3 DNA: TGCGCCAGCAGCACCAGGGTAGGGAACAGCGATACGCAGTATTTT.

This clonotype was found many times. The CDR3 DNA follows: TGTGCCAGCAGCCCAGGGCCCCTAGCAAAAGAAGACAATGAGCAGTTCTTC. Translation: CASSPGPLAKEDNEQFF. The rearrangement joins TRBV11-2 to TRBJ2-1, with D perhaps matching TRBD1 or TRBD2 (5 bases each). The CDR3 consists of 17 residues. V lost 5 bases and J lost 5, with 22 bases in between. Germline assignment: CDR1 SGHAT and CDR2 FQNNGV.

V usage is TRBV28 and J usage is TRBJ2-6; TRBD1 matches 8 bases. Germline-derived CDR1 and CDR2 are MDHEN and SYDVKM. The CDR3 is 16 amino acids. V lost 4 bases and J lost 3; bases outside the gene matches: 5. In DNA form, the CDR3 reads TGTGCCAGCAGTTCGACAGGGGCGGATGGGGCCAACGTCCTGACTTTC. Protein product: CASSSTGADGANVLTF.

The genes are TRBV5-1 and TRBJ2-1; 9 bases line up with TRBD1. CDR3 length: 14 amino acids. Germline V gene sequence: CDR1 SGHRS, CDR2 YFSETQ. V shed 4 bases, J shed 5 bases, and the junction held 4 bases outside the gene matches. The DNA for the CDR3 is TGCGCCAGCAGCAAGGGACAGGGCAACAATGAGCAGTTCTTC. This codes for CASSKGQGNNEQFF.

This clonotype was seen more than once but under ten times. The chain uses TRBV6-1 and TRBJ1-1, with D perhaps TRBD1 (5 bases). From germline, CDR1 is MNHNS and CDR2 SASEGT. This CDR3 contains 16 residues. V dropped 6 bases and J dropped 0 bases, with 17 bases sitting between them. Written as DNA, the CDR3 is TGTGCCAGCAGCCCCCTCCCGGGGCCCATGAACACTGAAGCTTTCTTT. It yields the protein CASSPLPGPMNTEAFF.

V is TRBV15 and J is TRBJ2-5, with TRBD1 as a possible D gene (6 bases). The CDR3 extends over 14 amino acids. The V end was cut by 0 bases, the J end by 5 bases, with 10 bases between. Per germline, CDR1 LNHNV and CDR2 YYDKDF (reference sequence). The CDR3 DNA follows: TGTGCCACCAGCAGAGACAGGGGATGGGAGACCCAGTACTTC. Its protein product is CATSRDRGWETQYF. Complete variable domain (other parts from reference TRBV15 and TRBJ2-5): DAMVIQNPRYQVTQFGKPVTLSCSQTLNHNVMYWYQQKSSQAPKLLFHYYDKDFNNEADTPDNFQSRRPNTSFCFLDIRSPGLGDTAMYLCATSRDRGWETQYFGPGTRLLVL.

CDR3: CASSLGGEGAEAFF. CDR3 in DNA: TGTGCCAGCAGCTTAGGAGGGGAAGGGGCTGAAGCTTTCTTT. The chain joins TRBV7-9 to TRBJ1-1, with D possibly TRBD1 on 5 matching bases. The CDR3 length is 14 residues. V dropped 1 base and J dropped 6 bases, with 12 bases sitting between them. Germline V CDR1 and CDR2: SEHNR, FQNEAQ (reference sequence).

The chain combines TRBV6-1 with TRBJ2-3, with D unclear. The V gene lost 5 bases and the J gene lost 7 bases, with 16 bases spanning the gap. Germline values: CDR1 MNHNS, CDR2 SASEGT. The CDR3 totals 14 residues. The CDR3 bases are TGTGCCAGCAGTCCCTCCCGACTTTCAAATACGCAGTATTTT. Its protein is CASSPSRLSNTQYF.